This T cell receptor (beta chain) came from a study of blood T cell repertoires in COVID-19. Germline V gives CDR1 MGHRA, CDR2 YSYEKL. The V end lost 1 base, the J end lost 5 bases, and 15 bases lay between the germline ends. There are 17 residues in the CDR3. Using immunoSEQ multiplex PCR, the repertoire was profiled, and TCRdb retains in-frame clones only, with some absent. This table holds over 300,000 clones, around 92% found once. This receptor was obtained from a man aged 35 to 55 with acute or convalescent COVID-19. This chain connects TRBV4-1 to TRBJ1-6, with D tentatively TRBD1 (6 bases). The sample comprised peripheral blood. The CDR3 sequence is CASSQGPGGADNSPLHF. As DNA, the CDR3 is TGCGCCAGCAGCCAAGGACCCGGGGGGGCGGATAATTCACCCCTCCACTTT.